This record covers a single TCR beta chain. Naive CD8 cells comprised CD45RO-negative, CCR7-positively selected cells, excluding terminally differentiated effector memory CD45RA+ cells. This entry comes from a study of shared clonotypes between healthy human individuals. Assay used: immunoSEQ multiplex PCR; TCRdb lists only in-frame clones, some missing. The table records 1.5 million to 2.5 million clones, approximately 94% of them present only once. The CDR3 has 14 amino acids. Trimming left V 0 bases short and J 3 bases short, with 9 bases between. The germline CDR1 and CDR2 sequences are SGHNT and YENEEA.

The receptor was isolated from a man aged 18 to 30 in good health. The source material was naive CD8+ T cells sorted from blood. V and J are TRBV11-3 and TRBJ2-7, with D possibly matching TRBD1 (5 bases). The CDR3 DNA follows: TGTGCCAGCAGCTTAGAAGCAGGACACTACGAGCAGTACTTC. It encodes CASSLEAGHYEQYF.